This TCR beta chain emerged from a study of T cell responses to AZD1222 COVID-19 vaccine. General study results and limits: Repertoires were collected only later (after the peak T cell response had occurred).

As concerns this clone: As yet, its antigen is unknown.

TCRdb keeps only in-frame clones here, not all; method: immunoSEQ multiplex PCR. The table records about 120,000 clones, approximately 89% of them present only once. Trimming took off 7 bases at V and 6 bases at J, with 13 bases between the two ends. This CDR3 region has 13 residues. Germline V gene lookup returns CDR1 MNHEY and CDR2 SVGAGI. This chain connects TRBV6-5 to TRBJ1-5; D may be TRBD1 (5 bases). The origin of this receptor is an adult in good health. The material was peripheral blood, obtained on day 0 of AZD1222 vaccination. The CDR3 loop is CASTPGVSQPQHF. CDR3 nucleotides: TGTGCCAGCACCCCGGGGGTAAGTCAGCCCCAGCATTTT.